This entry features one TCR beta chain sequence. Its antigen is unknown. Since the CDR3 does not end with the conserved phenylalanine or tryptophan, this likely comes from a read error. This sample stems from a study of tumor and adjacent non-tumor tissue in lung cancer. Study in general: The cohort had approximately 13 adenocarcinoma, a couple of squamous cell and 1 small cell patients. Some 3.9 million productive TCRbeta reads were obtained per sample on average.

TCRbeta libraries were built with three rounds of nested PCR, modified from ARM-PCR. TCRdb redid the calling of the multiplex PCR reads with MiXCR, one entry per CDR3 protein. The sample carries some 78,000 distinct CDR3 sequences, 65% to 90% recorded once. This sample's RNA came from whole unsorted tissue. Whole-study results and caveats: TCR diversity was significantly greater in tumor than normal lung tissue. Tumor TCR diversity, when higher, was linked to shorter survival.

The germline gives CDR1 SQVTM, CDR2 ANQGSEA. The CDR3 length is 15 residues. The chain has TRBV29-1 and TRBJ2-2; D assignment may be TRBD1 or TRBD2 (5 bases each). The sequenced sample was lung tumor tissue. The sequence derives from a woman aged 45 to 65 with non-small cell lung cancer. The CDR3 region is CSAEDKGRNTGELFY. In nucleotides, the CDR3 is TGCAGCGCTGAAGACAAGGGGAGAAACACTGGGGAACTGTTTTAT.